These 25 T cell receptor beta chains came from one sample sequenced in a study of blood T cell repertoires in COVID-19. Method: immunoSEQ multiplex PCR; TCRdb's copy keeps in-frame clones and lacks some. The sample carries 92,000 or so clones, about two thirds recorded once. Material for sequencing was peripheral blood. The receptors derive from a woman of 80 years or more with acute or convalescent COVID-19.

The V and J genes are TRBV7-6 and TRBJ2-5, with 9 bases matching TRBD2. Germline V gives CDR1 SGHVS, CDR2 FNYEAQ. V trimming: 1 base; J trimming: 4 bases; junction bases outside the gene matches: 4. This CDR3 has 15 amino acids. The CDR3 loop reads CASSLGLSGGETQYF. The DNA of the CDR3 is TGTGCCAGCAGCTTAGGGCTTAGCGGGGGAGAGACCCAGTACTTC.

The rearrangement uses TRBV7-9 and TRBJ1-5, with D maybe TRBD1 (6 bases). The germline CDR1 and CDR2 sequences are SEHNR and FQNEAQ (reference sequence). The germline V and J ends were trimmed by 4 bases and 3 bases, with 16 bases remaining between them. The CDR3 is 16 residues long. CDR3 nucleotides: TGTGCCAGCAGCTCACAGGGAAGGGGGAACAATCAGCCCCAGCATTTT. It encodes CASSSQGRGNNQPQHF.

V gene TRBV19 combines with J gene TRBJ1-6; D is possibly TRBD1 (5 bases). CDR1 is LNHDA and CDR2 is SQIVND in the germline V gene (reference sequence). The CDR3 has 14 residues. The V and J ends lost 3 bases and 6 bases respectively, with 9 bases between them. CDR3 sequence reads: CASSIQGLNSPLHF. The CDR3 DNA is TGTGCCAGTAGTATCCAGGGCCTTAATTCACCCCTCCACTTT.

This chain joins TRBV10-2 and TRBJ2-5; TRBD2 is a possible D gene (5 bases). The CDR3 is 14 amino acids. V was clipped by 3 bases and J by 1 base, with 9 bases between them. Germline V CDR1 and CDR2: WSHSY, SAAADI. The CDR3: CASSDRGPQETQYF. CDR3 sequence (DNA): TGCGCCAGCAGTGATAGAGGGCCCCAAGAGACCCAGTACTTC.

CDR3 residues: CASSLEGGTDTQYF. The CDR3 DNA reads TGTGCCAGCAGTTTAGAGGGGGGCACAGATACGCAGTATTTT. This sequence joins TRBV28 and TRBJ2-3; D might be TRBD1 (6 bases). Germline V CDR1 and CDR2: MDHEN, SYDVKM. Trimming stripped 2 bases from V and 1 base from J, with 7 bases between. This CDR3 comprises 14 residues.

This clone was detected once. This rearrangement joins TRBV4-3 to TRBJ1-2; the match to TRBD1 covers 7 bases. J gave up 8 bases and V 0 bases, and 6 bases lay outside the gene matches. This CDR3 contains 14 residues. From germline, CDR1 is LGHNA and CDR2 YSLEER. CDR3 region: CASSQDRGGRGYTF. CDR3 nucleotide sequence: TGCGCCAGCAGCCAAGATAGAGGGGGCAGGGGCTACACCTTC.

V gene TRBV5-8 combines with J gene TRBJ2-1, with 8 bases fitting TRBD1. V was pared by 4 bases and J by 5 bases, with 5 bases of the junction left unmatched. Per germline, CDR1 SGHTS and CDR2 YDEGEE. This CDR3 comprises 14 residues. CDR3 nucleotide sequence: TGTGCCAGCAGCGCCGGGACAGGTCACAATGAGCAGTTCTTC. Residues: CASSAGTGHNEQFF. Filled out from reference TRBV5-8 and TRBJ2-1, the complete variable domain reads EAGVTQSPTHLIKTRGQQATLRCSPISGHTSVYWYQQALGLGLQFLLWYDEGEERNRGNFPPRFSGRQFPNYSSELNVNALELEDSALYLCASSAGTGHNEQFFGPGTRLTVL.

This chain joins TRBV6-4 and TRBJ2-5; 10 nucleotides match TRBD2. The length of the CDR3 is 15 residues. Germline CDR1 MRHNA, CDR2 SNTAGT. V was pared by 2 bases and J by 4 bases, with 4 bases of the junction left unmatched. The CDR3 DNA follows: TGTGCCAGCAGTGACGGCAGCGGGGGGGGAGAGACCCAGTACTTC. The encoded protein is CASSDGSGGGETQYF.

The chain links TRBV9 to TRBJ1-1; 7 bases agree with TRBD1. J lost 0 bases, V lost 3 bases, and 2 bases had no gene match. In germline, CDR1 is SGDLS, CDR2 YYNGEE. The CDR3 has 14 amino acids. The CDR3 loop is CASSADRLNTEAFF. The CDR3 DNA reads TGTGCCAGCAGCGCGGACAGGTTGAACACTGAAGCTTTCTTT.

There are a few counts of this clone. The J gene is TRBJ2-7, the V gene TRBV4-2, with a possible D match to TRBD1 (6 bases). The CDR3 consists of 13 residues. Germline assignment: CDR1 LGHNA and CDR2 YNFKEQ. Trimming cost V 5 bases and J 2 bases, with 10 bases left between them. CDR3 DNA sequence: TGTGCCAGCAGCTACAGGGCCGCCTACGAGCAGTACTTC. Translating gives CASSYRAAYEQYF.

This rearrangement joins TRBV7-2 to TRBJ1-3, with D perhaps TRBD1 (5 bases). V was clipped by 0 bases and J by 0 bases, with 12 bases between them. Germline assignment: CDR1 SGHTA and CDR2 FQGNSA. This CDR3 contains 17 residues. CDR3 bases: TGTGCCAGCAGCTTAGCGAGGGGACTGCTCTCTGGAAACACCATATATTTT. Translated: CASSLARGLLSGNTIYF.

J is TRBJ2-7 and V is TRBV21-1; the D call TRBD1 from the table was never checked on the DNA. TRBV21-1 is reported as a pseudogene. The CDR3 runs to 14 residues. CDR3 DNA: TGTGCCAGCAACCCGGGACAGGGAACCTACGAGCAGTACTTC. Amino acid sequence: CASNPGQGTYEQYF.

V usage is TRBV5-8 and J usage is TRBJ1-3; the match to TRBD1 covers 7 bases. Germline CDR1 is SGHTS and CDR2 is YDEGEE. V lost 1 base, J lost 9 bases, and 10 bases stayed unmatched. This CDR3 is built from 15 residues. In DNA, the CDR3 is TGTGCCAGCAGCTTGAACCGACAGGGAACGGGCACCATATATTTT. It translates to CASSLNRQGTGTIYF. Looking up the rest from reference TRBV5-8 and TRBJ1-3 gives the full variable domain: EAGVTQSPTHLIKTRGQQATLRCSPISGHTSVYWYQQALGLGLQFLLWYDEGEERNRGNFPPRFSGRQFPNYSSELNVNALELEDSALYLCASSLNRQGTGTIYFGEGSWLTVV.

This clone occurred many times. The rearrangement joins TRBV12-3 or TRBV12-4 to TRBJ1-3; tentative D call: TRBD1 (5 bases). The V gene lost 4 bases and the J gene lost 3 bases, with 7 bases spanning the gap. This CDR3 contains 13 residues. CDR3 loop: CASSWGLGNTIYF. Here the CDR3 DNA reads TGTGCCAGCAGTTGGGGCCTTGGAAACACCATATATTTT.

CDR3: CSARQLKGYTF. In DNA, the CDR3 is TGCAGTGCTAGACAGTTGAAAGGCTACACCTTC. This chain connects TRBV20-1 to TRBJ1-2; D not resolved. This CDR3 spans 11 amino acids. From germline, CDR1 is DFQATT and CDR2 SNEGSKA (reference sequence). Trimming removed 2 bases from V and 8 bases from J, with 9 bases in between.

The rearrangement uses TRBV19 and TRBJ1-2; D remains unclear. Germline CDR1 reads LNHDA; CDR2 reads SQIVND (reference sequence). Trimming left V 4 bases short and J 8 bases short, with 17 bases between. The CDR3 length is 14 residues. The CDR3 here is CASSTLAGEEGYTF. In DNA, the CDR3 is TGTGCCAGTAGTACTTTAGCGGGCGAGGAAGGCTACACCTTC.

The chain has TRBV4-2 and TRBJ1-4; D ambiguous. CDR1 is LGHNA, CDR2 YNFKEQ, per germline. CDR3 length equals 18 residues. Between the trimmed V and J ends, which lost 4 bases and 0 bases, there was a span of 18 bases. The CDR3 nucleotides are TGTGCCAGCAGCCCCTGGGAGCGAAGTTTTACAACTAATGAAAAACTGTTTTTT. Amino acids: CASSPWERSFTTNEKLFF.

V usage is TRBV7-2 and J usage is TRBJ1-4, with 7 bases fitting TRBD1. Germline CDR1 and CDR2: SGHTA and FQGNSA. The CDR3 contains 15 residues. Trimming took 5 bases from V and 3 from J; bases not matched to a gene: 6. The CDR3 bases are TGTGCCAGCAGCCTACGACAGGGCCCTAATGAAAAACTGTTTTTT. Its translation is CASSLRQGPNEKLFF.

To note about this clone: At one end, the junction sequence differs from germline, possibly due to a read error. The same CDR3 also results from other DNA sequences found in this sample. The V call is TRBV5-4, the J call TRBJ2-4, with 7 bases that match TRBD1. The germline V gene encodes CDR1 SGHNT and CDR2 YYREEE (reference sequence). The CDR3 consists of 14 residues. In DNA, the CDR3 is TGTGCTAGCAGCCCTGGGACAGACAGAAACATTCAGTACTTC. It yields the protein CASSPGTDRNIQYF.

This rearrangement joins TRBV29-1 to TRBJ1-2; 10 bases are shared with TRBD1. This CDR3 has 15 amino acids. In germline, CDR1 is SQVTM, CDR2 ANQGSEA. V trimming: 3 bases; J trimming: 8 bases; junction bases outside the gene matches: 12. The CDR3 coding sequence is TGCAGCGTTGAGCTGACATCCGGGACAGGGGTGGGCTACACCTTC. Translation gives CSVELTSGTGVGYTF.

The chain has TRBV5-4 and TRBJ2-6, with 7 bases matching TRBD1. Germline V gene data show CDR1 as SGHNT and CDR2 as YYREEE (reference sequence). This CDR3 comprises 19 residues. V shed 0 bases, J shed 0 bases, and the junction held 9 bases outside the gene matches. Here the CDR3 reads CASSLGGQVAFSGANVLTF. The CDR3 bases are TGTGCCAGCAGCTTGGGAGGACAGGTCGCCTTCTCTGGGGCCAACGTCCTGACTTTC.

V usage is TRBV5-1 and J usage is TRBJ1-4, with D perhaps TRBD1 (6 bases). The CDR3 has 14 residues. Germline values: CDR1 SGHRS, CDR2 YFSETQ. V was shortened by 1 base and J by 8 bases, with 12 bases between the two germline ends. In DNA, the CDR3 is TGCGCCAGCAGCTTGCAGGGGACCTGGGAAAAACTGTTTTTT. Residues: CASSLQGTWEKLFF.

J is TRBJ1-5 and V is TRBV19, with D possibly being TRBD1 (6 bases). This CDR3 region has 15 residues. From germline, CDR1 is LNHDA and CDR2 SQIVND (reference sequence). The V gene lost 4 bases and the J gene lost 5 bases, with 15 bases spanning the gap. The DNA of the CDR3 is TGTGCCAGTAGTAGAGGGGGTAAAGACCATCAGCCCCAGCATTTT. The encoded protein is CASSRGGKDHQPQHF.

This chain joins TRBV4-3 and TRBJ1-3; D may be TRBD1 (5 bases). Germline V gives CDR1 LGHNA, CDR2 YSLEER. This CDR3 has 17 amino acids. Trimming removed 1 base at V and 0 bases at J, with 13 bases between. DNA for the CDR3: TGCGCCAGCAGCCAAGTTTTCAGGGAGGACTCTGGAAACACCATATATTTT. Translation: CASSQVFREDSGNTIYF.

The chain employs TRBV3-1 (or the pseudogene TRBV3-2) and TRBJ1-2; possible D gene TRBD1, 6 bases. CDR1 and CDR2 (germline): LGHDT, YNNKEL (reference sequence). The CDR3 has 14 residues. V lost 5 bases and J 8 bases, leaving 18 bases between the germline ends. The CDR3 is CASSASQGRGGYTF. DNA for the CDR3: TGTGCCAGCAGCGCCAGCCAGGGGAGGGGAGGCTACACCTTC.